The sequence of this T cell receptor (beta chain) was determined in a study of CD8+ T cells in alopecia areata (dated 2018 in TCRdb). For the wider study: The treated patients took part in an open-label pilot trial in which moderate-to-severe alopecia areata was treated with oral tofacitinib at 5 to 10 mg twice daily. Patients stayed on tofacitinib for 6 to 18 months and then had 6 months of follow-up off drug so that delayed response and recurrence could be assessed. For the treated patients, the SALT score, which quantifies what percentage of scalp surface area is affected, served as the measure of disease severity. High-throughput TCRbeta sequencing was used to examine T cell clonal expansion in alopecia areata in both the C3H/HeJ mouse model and human patients. Scalp tissue and sorted CD4+ and CD8+ peripheral blood T cells from patchy and totalis/universalis alopecia areata patients and from healthy controls were covered by human TCRbeta sequencing. Biopsies were taken from tofacitinib-treated patients at baseline and again at 4 and 24 weeks into treatment, and several of those patients also had a later scalp biopsy. Scalp clonality was compared among normal scalp (n=4), patchy alopecia areata scalp (n=8), and alopecia totalis/universalis scalp (n=8). The RNA source kit depended on sample type: the PAXgene miRNA kit for fixed scalp, the miRNeasy kit for PBMCs, and the RNeasy kit for mouse skin. TCRbeta CDR3 regions were amplified by immunoSEQ multiplex PCR with 35 Vbeta forward and 13 Jbeta reverse primers.

The time point label on this specimen signifies: about four weeks on oral tofacitinib. In light of the paper, this sample's treatment or condition label describes: oral pan-JAK inhibitor, 5-10 mg twice daily. Lesional scalp punch biopsies and peripheral blood were obtained from alopecia areata patients. PBMCs were separated by density centrifugation and stained for CD3, CD4 and CD8, after which CD4+ and CD8+ T cells were sorted on a FACSAria. Results the study describes overall, beyond this receptor: During tofacitinib treatment, many expanded lesional clones remained in scalp and blood, and this persistence may partly explain relapse after treatment is stopped. Shared TCR sequences between patients were less evident than in mice, which may be partly attributable to HLA diversity in the patient population. Resident alphabeta T cells in normal human skin are also sequenced, complicating scalp TCR repertoire analysis, unlike mouse skin dominated by gammadelta T cells. Compared with normal scalp, lesional scalp, particularly in alopecia totalis/universalis, had higher clonality and more expanded CD8+ clones, which suggests antigenic drive. Because the treated cohort was small and had only one nonresponder, larger studies are needed to examine links between baseline CD8+ expansion and response. Scalp clonality and the number of expanded CD8+ clones among the top 100 scalp clones were significantly decreased by tofacitinib.

The method behind the library was the immunoSEQ multiplex PCR assay. RNA was extracted from all samples and reverse transcribed into cDNA as template for TCR sequencing. SuperScript III was used to make first-strand cDNA, primed with a 2:1 mix of oligo-dT and random hexamers. A synthetic immune receptor repertoire was used to measure amplification bias, and any remaining bias was corrected computationally. As for how the authors treated the data: Raw reads were preprocessed to remove errors, and CDR3 was defined by IMGT conventions from the conserved cysteine to phenylalanine. Clonality was computed as 1 minus the Shannon entropy, with the entropy normalized by log2 of the number of productive unique TCRs. Scalp TCRbeta sequences were cross-referenced with sorted blood CD4 and CD8 repertoires so that the CD4 or CD8 identity of scalp clones could be inferred. Not all clones reach the TCRdb copy of this immuneACCESS table, which keeps in-frame sequences only. Checked studies attribute under half of the gap to unresolved V genes and leave the rest unexplained. V, J and clone size are taken as reported in that table, and D and trimming were inferred from the DNA itself. In all, the sample holds about 140,000 clones, and around 87% of those were seen once. The ten biggest clones cover under 15% of the sample.

To note about this clone: The antigen it binds to is not known. Base qualities are missing; no much larger clone stands one base away.

Sequencing was performed on CD8+ T cells sorted from blood, taken at week 4, from a patient treated with tofacitinib. The clonotype originates from a human donor with alopecia areata.

The sequenced DNA: TGTGCCAGCAGTTTACAGGAGACTAGCAATCAGCCCCAGCATTTT. Protein translation: CASSLQETSNQPQHF. The V gene is TRBV27 and the J gene is TRBJ1-5, with no confident D gene call. V loses 2 bases of germline sequence and J loses 0 bases, and the interval between the two ends is 8 bases. Based on the germline V gene (reference sequence), the CDR1 and CDR2 sequences are MNHEY and SMNVEV. The CDR3 covers 15 residues, taking in both the cysteine and the phenylalanine. Only the CDR3 DNA is retained, 45 bases long and in frame from the first base.